Each of the 22 T cell receptor beta chains below was sequenced from the same sample in a study of T cells in Graves' hyperthyroidism and ophthalmopathy. RNA transcripts provided the source from which TCR beta CDR3 regions were amplified. Initially, a first-round RT-PCR of the TCR CDR3 employed the HTBI primer set. TCRdb used MiXCR to reprocess the multiplex PCR reads, holding one entry per CDR3 protein. The sample lists about half a million distinct CDR3 sequences; under 25% were seen once. Sequencing was done on a sample of blood. Every receptor here comes from a man aged 18-30 years with Graves' hyperthyroidism.

This clonotype has ten or more counts. V and J are TRBV5-1 and TRBJ2-7, with D perhaps matching TRBD1 or TRBD2 (5 bases each). The CDR3 runs to 15 residues. Trimming left V 0 bases short and J 3 bases short, with 13 bases between. The germline gives CDR1 SGHRS, CDR2 YFSETQ. The CDR3 bases are TGCGCCAGCAGCTTGGAGGGGACGTCGGGCTACGAGCAGTACTTC. Its protein product is CASSLEGTSGYEQYF.

The table lists this clonotype with a few counts. This chain links TRBV2 with TRBJ1-1, with D maybe TRBD1 (5 bases). Trimming took off 6 bases at V and 0 bases at J, with 17 bases between the two ends. CDR1 and CDR2 (germline): SNHLY, FYNNEI. The CDR3 runs 16 residues. CDR3 residues: CASSAGPDTLNTEAFF. Here the CDR3 DNA reads TGTGCCAGCAGCGCGGGACCGGACACGCTGAACACTGAAGCTTTCTTT.

This clonotype was recorded at least ten times. V gene TRBV6-2 or TRBV6-3 combines with J gene TRBJ2-5; TRBD2 agrees at 14 bases. The length of the CDR3 is 15 residues. V lost 7 bases and J lost 2; bases outside the gene matches: 3. The V gene's germline CDR1 is MNHEY and CDR2 SVGEGT. CDR3 bases: TGTGCCAGCATCGGGACTAGCGGGGGTCAAGAGACCCAGTACTTC. Its translation: CASIGTSGGQETQYF.

This clonotype has at least ten counts. This rearrangement joins TRBV12-3 or TRBV12-4 to TRBJ1-1, with D unresolved. The CDR3 sequence is 12 residues long. Trimming left V 2 bases short and J 7 bases short, with 8 bases between. The CDR3 nucleotides read TGTGCCAGCAGTTTAAGGGTTGATGAAGCTTTCTTT. This codes for CASSLRVDEAFF.

This clonotype showed up many times. This chain joins TRBV28 and TRBJ1-1, with TRBD1 identical over 8 bases. Germline V CDR1 and CDR2: MDHEN, SYDVKM. The CDR3 covers 14 residues. After removal of 5 bases from V and 7 bases from J, the junction contained 9 bases not matched to a gene. In nucleotides, the CDR3 is TGTGCCAGCAGTCCAGGGGGCGGTTGGAGTGAAGCTTTCTTT. As protein: CASSPGGGWSEAFF.

This chain joins TRBV20-1 and TRBJ2-7, with D hard to call. CDR1 is DFQATT, CDR2 SNEGSKA, per germline (reference sequence). V was cut by 4 bases and J by 6 bases, with 16 bases left in between. The CDR3 is 13 residues long. The CDR3 reads CSANSRDQGEQYF. CDR3 nucleotides: TGCAGTGCTAATTCGCGAGACCAAGGCGAGCAGTACTTC.

This rearrangement joins TRBV6-5 to TRBJ2-7, with D perhaps matching TRBD1 (5 bases). The CDR3 runs 13 residues. V was cut by 4 bases and J by 9 bases, with 16 bases left in between. Germline V gene sequence: CDR1 MNHEY, CDR2 SVGAGI. The CDR3 bases are TGTGCCAGCAGTTTATCCCTCCAGGGCCCGCAGTACTTC. The encoded protein is CASSLSLQGPQYF.

This clonotype was seen many times. The rearrangement joins TRBV12-3 or TRBV12-4 to TRBJ2-5, with TRBD2 as a possible D gene (5 bases). Trimming shortened V by 3 bases and J by 5 bases, and 16 bases separated the two germline ends. This CDR3 has 15 amino acids. The CDR3 loop is CASSFEGLARETQYF. The CDR3 bases are TGTGCCAGCAGTTTCGAAGGACTGGCCAGGGAGACCCAGTACTTC.

This chain uses TRBV4-1 with TRBJ1-3; the match to TRBD1 covers 8 bases. The CDR3 contains 17 residues. Germline V gives CDR1 MGHRA, CDR2 YSYEKL. Trimming cost V 1 base and J 3 bases; bases outside gene matches: 8. The CDR3 region is CASSQGGQARGGNTIYF. In nucleotides, the CDR3 is TGCGCCAGCAGCCAAGGGGGACAGGCGAGAGGTGGAAACACCATATATTTT.

This clonotype was counted ten times or more. The chain employs TRBV19 and TRBJ1-1; D remains ambiguous. CDR1 and CDR2 (germline): LNHDA, SQIVND (reference sequence). CDR3 length equals 13 residues. Trimming removed 6 bases at V and 5 bases at J, with 13 bases between. DNA of the CDR3: TGTGCCAGTAGCAGTACTGGTTTTACTGAAGCTTTCTTT. It translates to CASSSTGFTEAFF. The full variable domain, its missing parts supplied by reference TRBV19 and TRBJ1-1, is DGGITQSPKYLFRKEGQNVTLSCEQNLNHDAMYWYRQDPGQGLRLIYYSQIVNDFQKGDIAEGYSVSREKKESFPLTVTSAQKNPTAFYLCASSSTGFTEAFFGQGTRLTVV.

The genes are TRBV12-3 or TRBV12-4 and TRBJ2-7, with D tentatively TRBD2 (6 bases). The ends were cut back, 5 bases at V and 7 bases at J, with 15 bases in the middle. The CDR3 consists of 13 residues. The CDR3 DNA sequence: TGTGCCAGCAGTCAGGGTAGCGGTGGTGAGCAGTACTTC. This encodes CASSQGSGGEQYF.

Turning to this clonotype: Given a much more abundant clone one base away, this may be a read error. The chain uses TRBV6-5 and TRBJ2-4; a possible D gene is TRBD2 (6 bases). Germline-derived CDR1 and CDR2 are MNHEY and SVGAGI. CDR3 length: 17 amino acids. The DNA of the CDR3 is TGTGCCAGCAGTTACTCCTGGGACTTTCTAGCCAAAAACATTAAGTACTTC. This codes for CASSYSWDFLAKNIKYF.

This clonotype was observed many times. This chain uses TRBV20-1 with TRBJ1-5; TRBD1 matches 9 bases. The CDR3 contains 14 residues. Germline V lookup: CDR1 DFQATT, CDR2 SNEGSKA (reference sequence). V gave up 7 bases and J gave up 0 bases; unmatched junction bases: 4. CDR3 nucleotides: TGCAGTGTCTGGGACAGGGCTAGCAATCAGCCCCAGCATTTT. This sequence encodes CSVWDRASNQPQHF.

The table lists this clonotype with many counts. V is TRBV24-1 and J is TRBJ2-7, with D possibly TRBD1 on 6 matching bases. This CDR3 contains 16 residues. Germline CDR1 is KGHDR and CDR2 is SFDVKD. V dropped 7 bases and J dropped 2 bases, with 20 bases sitting between them. The DNA for the CDR3 is TGTGCCACCAGGGCAGAAAACAGGGAAGATACCTACGAGCAGTACTTC. Encoded protein: CATRAENREDTYEQYF.

The J gene is TRBJ1-3, the V gene TRBV6-1; D unclear. The CDR3 covers 14 residues. V was pared by 6 bases and J by 0 bases, with 9 bases between. CDR1 and CDR2 from the germline V gene are MNHNS and SASEGT. Written as DNA, the CDR3 is TGTGCCAGCAGCCGCAGCTCCTCTGGAAACACCATATATTTT. It yields the protein CASSRSSSGNTIYF.

This chain joins TRBV7-2 and TRBJ1-5, with D possibly TRBD1 on 5 matching bases. The V gene's germline CDR1 is SGHTA and CDR2 FQGNSA. CDR3 length equals 13 residues. CDR3 DNA: TGTCGTGGAGTCGCGGGGGGATATCAGCCCCAGCATTTT. It is translated as CRGVAGGYQPQHF.

Only a few counts were recorded for this clonotype. A clone one base away is much larger, so this may be a read error. This sequence joins TRBV6-1 and TRBJ2-2; tentatively, D is TRBD1 (6 bases). CDR1 is MNHNS, CDR2 SASEGT, per germline. This CDR3 is 15 amino acids long. The ends were cut back, 2 bases at V and 1 base at J, with 8 bases in the middle. The CDR3 coding sequence is TGTGCCAGCAGTGAAAGGACAGAGAACACCGGGGAGCTGTTTTTT. Its protein product is CASSERTENTGELFF.

This clonotype was observed at least ten times. The rearrangement links TRBV2 to TRBJ2-7; 9 nucleotides match TRBD1. The trim removed 5 bases at V and 3 bases at J, leaving 8 bases unmatched. In germline, CDR1 is SNHLY, CDR2 FYNNEI. The CDR3 is 15 residues long. The CDR3 loop is CASSTSRDRDYEQYF. In DNA form, the CDR3 reads TGTGCCAGCAGTACTAGCCGGGACAGGGACTACGAGCAGTACTTC.

This clonotype was recorded at least ten times. The rearrangement links TRBV2 to TRBJ1-5, with D possibly being TRBD1 (6 bases). This CDR3 is built from 16 residues. V was pared by 1 base and J by 2 bases, with 12 bases between. Germline CDR1 SNHLY, CDR2 FYNNEI. The CDR3: CASSEDRAGGNQPQHF. The CDR3 DNA reads as TGTGCCAGCAGTGAAGACAGGGCCGGAGGCAATCAGCCCCAGCATTTT.

This clonotype was seen many times. The chain combines TRBV2 with TRBJ1-1, with D uncertain. With 6 bases removed from V and 1 base from J, the gap between germline ends came to 12 bases. Germline-derived CDR1 and CDR2 are SNHLY and FYNNEI. The CDR3 extends over 14 amino acids. CDR3 amino acids: CASRGLRGNTEAFF. The CDR3, as DNA: TGTGCCAGCAGAGGACTTCGGGGGAACACTGAAGCTTTCTTT. Together with reference TRBV2 and TRBJ1-1, the CDR3 gives the full variable domain: EPEVTQTPSHQVTQMGQEVILRCVPISNHLYFYWYRQILGQKVEFLVSFYNNEISEKSEIFDDQFSVERPDGSNFTLKIRSTKLEDSAMYFCASRGLRGNTEAFFGQGTRLTVV.

V usage is TRBV30 and J usage is TRBJ1-3; no clear D. CDR1 is GTSNPN and CDR2 is SVGIG in the germline V gene (reference sequence). With 0 bases removed from V and 0 bases from J, the gap between germline ends came to 12 bases. The CDR3 contains 16 residues. CDR3 sequence: CAWSVWPRTSGNTIYF. In DNA form, the CDR3 reads TGTGCCTGGAGTGTATGGCCTCGGACCTCTGGAAACACCATATATTTT.

This clonotype appeared a few times. Germline is not matched at one junction end, which may reflect a read error. The chain is built from TRBV12-3 or TRBV12-4 and TRBJ1-1, with no clear D. This CDR3 comprises 15 residues. CDR3 nucleotides: TGTGCCAGCAGCTTAGAATTTCTTTTTGGAACTGAAGCTTTCTTT. This sequence encodes CASSLEFLFGTEAFF.